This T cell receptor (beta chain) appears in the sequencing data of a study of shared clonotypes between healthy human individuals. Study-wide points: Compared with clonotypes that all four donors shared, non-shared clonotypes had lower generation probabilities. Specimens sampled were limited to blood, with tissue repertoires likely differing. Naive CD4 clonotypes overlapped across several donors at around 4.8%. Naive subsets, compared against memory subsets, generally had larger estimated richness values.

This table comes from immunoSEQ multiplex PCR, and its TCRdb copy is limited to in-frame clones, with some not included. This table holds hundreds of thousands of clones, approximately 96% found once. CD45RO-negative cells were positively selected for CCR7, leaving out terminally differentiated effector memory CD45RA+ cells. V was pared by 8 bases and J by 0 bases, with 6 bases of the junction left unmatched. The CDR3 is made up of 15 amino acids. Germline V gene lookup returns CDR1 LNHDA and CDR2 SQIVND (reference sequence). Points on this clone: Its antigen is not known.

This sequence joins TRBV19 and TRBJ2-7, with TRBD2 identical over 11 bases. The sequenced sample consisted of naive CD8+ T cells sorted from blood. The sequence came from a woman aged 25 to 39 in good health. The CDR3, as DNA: TGTGCCAGTGCCGTAGCGGGAGGGACCTCCTACGAGCAGTACTTC. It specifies CASAVAGGTSYEQYF.